This T cell receptor (beta chain) derives from a study of T-cell reconstitution after alpha-beta-depleted transplantation in children. Notes on the study in general: T-cell numbers and diversity one year post-transplant derived largely from freshly generated T cells. Alpha-beta T cells about two months after transplant reportedly derived from several hundred expanded graft clones.

This sample's TCRbeta library carried unique molecular identifier barcodes. From the PCR reads, TCRdb called clonotypes with MiXCR, one entry per CDR3 protein. The table shows some 550,000 distinct CDR3 sequences, with under 30% occurring only once. Germline CDR1 MNHEY, CDR2 SMNVEV (reference sequence). The trim removed 2 bases at V and 4 bases at J, leaving 10 bases unmatched. This CDR3 contains 17 residues. Comment on this clonotype: Its cognate antigen is unknown.

The sequenced sample was PBMCs, mostly from graft donor cells, obtained 360 days after TCRalphabeta/CD19-depleted stem cell transplant. This chain links TRBV27 with TRBJ2-1; 8 bases fit TRBD2. The clonotype comes from a boy younger than two who had a stem cell transplant for acute myeloid leukemia, so the T cells may come from the graft donor. CDR3 residues: CASSLNGGVMNYNEQFF. As DNA, the CDR3 is TGTGCCAGCAGTTTAAACGGGGGGGTCATGAATTACAATGAGCAGTTCTTC.